The 27 T cell receptor beta chains below come from one sample, sequenced in a study of technical replicates of blood from a few donors. Method: immunoSEQ multiplex PCR; TCRdb's copy keeps in-frame clones and lacks some. The repertoire holds approximately 64,000 clones, with around 88% as singletons. The sample was PBMCs. Receptors were obtained from a human donor in good health. Some clones in this sample may be carry-over from other donors' samples.

V is TRBV7-6 and J is TRBJ1-6, with TRBD1 matching 8 bases. Germline assignment: CDR1 SGHVS and CDR2 FNYEAQ. The CDR3 runs 15 residues. The V and J ends lost 5 bases and 7 bases, in that order; junction bases with no gene match: 7. CDR3 DNA: TGTGCCAGCAGCCCCTCGGACAGGGAAAATTCACCCCTCCACTTT. It translates to CASSPSDRENSPLHF.

The chain combines TRBV6-6 with TRBJ2-7, with 12 bases aligning to TRBD1. The V and J ends lost 4 bases and 5 bases, in that order; junction bases with no gene match: 6. Germline assignment: CDR1 MNHNY and CDR2 SVGAGI (reference sequence). This CDR3 contains 15 residues. This chain's CDR3 is CASSSGQGARDEQYF. The CDR3 nucleotides are TGTGCCAGCAGTTCGGGACAGGGGGCGCGGGACGAGCAGTACTTC.

The CDR3 is CASSPGQGIGANVLTF. The CDR3 nucleotides read TGTGCCAGCTCACCGGGACAGGGCATTGGGGCCAACGTCCTGACTTTC. This sequence joins TRBV18 and TRBJ2-6, with 9 bases that match TRBD1. The CDR3 extends over 16 amino acids. With 3 bases clipped from V and 3 bases from J, the junction kept 3 bases outside the gene matches. Germline lookup yields CDR1 KGHSH and CDR2 LQKENI.

J is TRBJ2-1 and V is TRBV10-1, with TRBD2 matching 16 bases. Losses at the gene ends were 4 bases for V and 7 bases for J; bases not matched to a gene: 7. This CDR3 comprises 17 residues. Germline V CDR1 and CDR2: WNHNN, SYGVQD (reference sequence). This chain's CDR3 is CASSGGLAGGPENEQFF. The CDR3 coding sequence is TGCGCCAGCAGTGGGGGACTAGCGGGGGGGCCTGAGAATGAGCAGTTCTTC.

Points on this clone: Other DNA variants within this sample encode the same CDR3. The rearrangement uses TRBV7-9 and TRBJ2-1; 8 bases align to TRBD2. V lost 3 bases and J lost 0; bases outside the gene matches: 1. The CDR3 has 15 amino acids. Germline loops: CDR1 SEHNR, CDR2 FQNEAQ (reference sequence). The CDR3 loop reads CASSLSGSSYNEQFF. The DNA for the CDR3 is TGTGCCAGCAGCTTGAGCGGGAGCTCCTACAATGAGCAGTTCTTC.

The chain employs TRBV5-6 and TRBJ1-5; D is possibly TRBD1 (5 bases). This CDR3 has 15 amino acids. The V end was cut by 1 base, the J end by 2 bases, with 10 bases between. Germline V gene data show CDR1 as SGHDT and CDR2 as YYEEEE. The CDR3 protein is CASSLSGGGNQPQHF. CDR3 coding DNA: TGTGCCAGCAGCTTGAGCGGGGGAGGCAATCAGCCCCAGCATTTT. The complete variable domain, with remaining parts taken from reference TRBV5-6 and TRBJ1-5, reads DAGVTQSPTHLIKTRGQQVTLRCSPKSGHDTVSWYQQALGQGPQFIFQYYEEEERQRGNFPDRFSGHQFPNYSSELNVNALLLGDSALYLCASSLSGGGNQPQHFGDGTRLSIL.

J is TRBJ2-7 and V is TRBV9; no clear D gene. This CDR3 region has 14 residues. Per germline, CDR1 SGDLS and CDR2 YYNGEE. Trimming left V 2 bases short and J 5 bases short, with 14 bases between. This CDR3 is CASSVSLISDEQYF. In DNA, the CDR3 is TGTGCCAGCAGCGTTAGCCTTATAAGTGACGAGCAGTACTTC.

V and J are TRBV29-1 and TRBJ1-2; 9 bases agree with TRBD1. The length of the CDR3 is 13 residues. V was clipped by 7 bases and J by 6 bases; unmatched bases: 9. The germline V gene encodes CDR1 SQVTM and CDR2 ANQGSEA. The CDR3 spells CSARGGTGHGYTF. The DNA for the CDR3 is TGCAGCGCCCGGGGGGGGACAGGGCATGGCTACACCTTC.

V gene TRBV7-2 combines with J gene TRBJ2-7; TRBD2 aligns across 13 bases. V gave up 5 bases and J gave up 3 bases; unmatched junction bases: 4. The CDR3 is 15 residues long. Germline CDR1 reads SGHTA; CDR2 reads FQGNSA. The CDR3 here is CASSPWTSGSYEQYF. As DNA, the CDR3 is TGTGCCAGCAGCCCTTGGACTAGCGGGAGCTACGAGCAGTACTTC.

CDR3 nucleotides: TGTGCCAGCAGTTCCGGCTACGAGCAGTACTTC. It specifies CASSSGYEQYF. This chain joins TRBV11-2 and TRBJ2-7; unclear D gene. The ends were cut back, 6 bases at V and 3 bases at J, with 6 bases in the middle. The CDR3 covers 11 residues. Germline V gene sequence: CDR1 SGHAT, CDR2 FQNNGV.

V is TRBV7-6 and J is TRBJ1-6; 8 nucleotides match TRBD1. Germline V gene data show CDR1 as SGHVS and CDR2 as FNYEAQ. V gave up 1 base and J gave up 10 bases; unmatched junction bases: 6. The CDR3 has 15 residues. The CDR3 reads CASSLGSDRGSPLHF. The CDR3 nucleotides are TGTGCCAGCAGCTTAGGGAGCGACAGGGGCTCACCCCTCCACTTT.

The genes are TRBV18 and TRBJ2-1; no firm D call. The CDR3 spans 11 residues. Germline values: CDR1 KGHSH, CDR2 LQKENI. V was shortened by 5 bases and J by 7 bases, with 6 bases between the two germline ends. CDR3 DNA: TGTGCCAGCTCAACCGGGAATGAGCAGTTCTTC. As protein: CASSTGNEQFF.

The genes are TRBV6-5 and TRBJ2-7; TRBD2 aligns across 9 bases. Germline V lookup: CDR1 MNHEY, CDR2 SVGAGI. The J segment lost 7 bases and the V segment lost 6 bases, leaving 13 bases of the junction unmatched. This CDR3 has 15 residues. CDR3: CASRVDLAGAGEQYF. For the CDR3, the DNA is TGTGCCAGCAGGGTGGACTTAGCGGGAGCGGGAGAGCAGTACTTC.

About this clone: The DNA is left out, because the CDR3 cannot be placed on it with certainty; the CDR3 is given as TCRdb lists it. The chain links TRBV29-1 to TRBJ2-7; the D call of TRBD2 is as the table states it, not checked on the DNA. Per germline, CDR1 SQVTM and CDR2 ANQGSEA. The CDR3 is made up of 13 amino acids, end residues included. The CDR3 region is CSVGPGRRGEQYF.

V and J are TRBV18 and TRBJ2-5, with D unclear. The CDR3 length is 13 residues. The germline V gene encodes CDR1 KGHSH and CDR2 LQKENI. The V end was cut by 3 bases, the J end by 5 bases, with 10 bases between. The CDR3 sequence is CASSPGFWETQYF. The CDR3 DNA reads as TGTGCCAGCTCACCCGGGTTCTGGGAGACCCAGTACTTC.

This clone was seen once. The chain has TRBV4-3 and TRBJ2-1; TRBD2 matches 10 bases. The CDR3 totals 21 residues. Germline trimming cut 0 bases from V and 0 bases from J; bases unmatched to any gene: 14. Germline-derived CDR1 and CDR2 are LGHNA and YSLEER. CDR3 DNA: TGCGCCAGCAGCCAAGATCCCAGCGGGGGGGCCGTGGTGAGCTCCTACAATGAGCAGTTCTTC. Amino acids: CASSQDPSGGAVVSSYNEQFF.

The rearrangement uses TRBV13 and TRBJ1-1, with 8 bases identical to TRBD1. CDR3 size: 15 residues. In germline, CDR1 is PRHDT, CDR2 FYEKMQ (reference sequence). The V and J ends lost 6 bases and 4 bases, in that order; junction bases with no gene match: 10. CDR3: CASRPPTGESTEAFF. The CDR3 DNA reads as TGTGCCAGCAGACCCCCGACAGGGGAGAGCACTGAAGCTTTCTTT.

V gene TRBV5-4 combines with J gene TRBJ2-3, with 8 bases fitting TRBD2. This CDR3 contains 18 residues. The germline CDR1 and CDR2 sequences are SGHNT and YYREEE (reference sequence). V shed 0 bases, J shed 0 bases, and the junction held 9 bases outside the gene matches. The CDR3 loop is CASSLVRIGGRSTDTQYF. CDR3 coding DNA: TGTGCCAGCAGCTTGGTTAGAATCGGCGGGAGGAGCACAGATACGCAGTATTTT.

This clone was seen just once. This chain connects TRBV9 to TRBJ2-3, with a possible D match to TRBD1 (5 bases). CDR1 SGDLS and CDR2 YYNGEE come from the germline V gene. The CDR3 runs 16 residues. Trimming pared 3 bases from V and 4 bases from J, leaving 18 bases between. The DNA for the CDR3 is TGTGCCAGCAGCGCATTTTGGGGCGATCGGGCAGATACGCAGTATTTT. It encodes CASSAFWGDRADTQYF. Complete variable domain (other parts from reference TRBV9 and TRBJ2-3): DSGVTQTPKHLITATGQRVTLRCSPRSGDLSVYWYQQSLDQGLQFLIQYYNGEERAKGNILERFSAQQFPDLHSELNLSSLELGDSALYFCASSAFWGDRADTQYFGPGTRLTVL.

This rearrangement joins TRBV6-5 to TRBJ1-2, with TRBD1 matching over 9 bases. Trimming took 7 bases from V and 7 from J; bases not matched to a gene: 7. The CDR3 is 13 amino acids. CDR1 is MNHEY, CDR2 SVGAGI, per germline. CDR3 protein: CASIARDRVGYTF. DNA of the CDR3: TGTGCCAGCATTGCCCGGGACAGGGTTGGCTACACCTTC.

This chain connects TRBV27 to TRBJ2-7, with D perhaps TRBD2 (5 bases). Trimming removed 2 bases at V and 3 bases at J, with 8 bases between. The germline CDR1 and CDR2 sequences are MNHEY and SMNVEV (reference sequence). This CDR3 region has 13 residues. The CDR3 sequence: CASSLGGGYEQYF. The CDR3 nucleotides read TGTGCCAGCAGTTTAGGAGGTGGCTACGAGCAGTACTTC.

The chain couples TRBV5-8 to TRBJ2-5, with D maybe TRBD1 (5 bases). V was clipped by 0 bases and J by 6 bases, with 6 bases between them. The germline V gene has CDR1 SGHTS and CDR2 YDEGEE. The CDR3 covers 12 residues. This CDR3 reads CASSLEGKTQYF. As DNA, the CDR3 is TGTGCCAGCAGCTTGGAGGGGAAGACCCAGTACTTC.

J is TRBJ2-7 and V is TRBV5-1, with 12 nucleotides matching TRBD2. V dropped 4 bases and J dropped 4; count of bases not matched to a gene: 3. The germline V gene has CDR1 SGHRS and CDR2 YFSETQ. The CDR3 is made up of 14 amino acids. DNA of the CDR3: TGCGCCAGCAGCCAGACTAGCGGGAGTTACGAGCAGTACTTC. The encoded protein is CASSQTSGSYEQYF.

As concerns this clone: Because the CDR3's place on the DNA is in doubt, the DNA is left out and the CDR3 is given as listed by TCRdb. V gene TRBV30 combines with J gene TRBJ1-2; TRBD1 is the table's D call and was not checked against the DNA. CDR1 GTSNPN and CDR2 SVGIG come from the germline V gene (reference sequence). Including both end residues, the CDR3 is 13 amino acids long. CDR3 amino acids: CAWAGGTGGSIFF.

The chain carries TRBV5-4 and TRBJ1-1, with TRBD1 matching 8 bases. CDR3 length: 13 residues. The germline V gene encodes CDR1 SGHNT and CDR2 YYREEE (reference sequence). Trimming cost V 2 bases and J 9 bases; bases outside gene matches: 6. This chain's CDR3 is CASSFRGTGQAFF. The CDR3 nucleotides read TGTGCCAGCAGCTTTAGGGGGACAGGACAAGCTTTCTTT.

This chain uses TRBV7-6 with TRBJ2-7, with 7 bases aligning to TRBD1. Trimming removed 5 bases from V and 6 bases from J; junction bases left unmatched: 4. The CDR3 extends over 12 amino acids. Looked up from germline, CDR1 is SGHVS and CDR2 is FNYEAQ. The CDR3 DNA is TGTGCCAGCAGCGACAGGGTGGCCGAGCAGTACTTC. Translated, it gives CASSDRVAEQYF.

The chain joins TRBV7-9 to TRBJ1-2; a possible D gene is TRBD1 (6 bases). V lost 5 bases to trimming and J lost 7 bases, with 23 bases between them. Germline V CDR1 and CDR2: SEHNR, FQNEAQ (reference sequence). The CDR3 totals 16 residues. The CDR3 here is CASSLRDIPSRGGYTF. CDR3 coding DNA: TGTGCCAGCAGCCTCCGGGACATCCCTTCGAGGGGTGGCTACACCTTC.